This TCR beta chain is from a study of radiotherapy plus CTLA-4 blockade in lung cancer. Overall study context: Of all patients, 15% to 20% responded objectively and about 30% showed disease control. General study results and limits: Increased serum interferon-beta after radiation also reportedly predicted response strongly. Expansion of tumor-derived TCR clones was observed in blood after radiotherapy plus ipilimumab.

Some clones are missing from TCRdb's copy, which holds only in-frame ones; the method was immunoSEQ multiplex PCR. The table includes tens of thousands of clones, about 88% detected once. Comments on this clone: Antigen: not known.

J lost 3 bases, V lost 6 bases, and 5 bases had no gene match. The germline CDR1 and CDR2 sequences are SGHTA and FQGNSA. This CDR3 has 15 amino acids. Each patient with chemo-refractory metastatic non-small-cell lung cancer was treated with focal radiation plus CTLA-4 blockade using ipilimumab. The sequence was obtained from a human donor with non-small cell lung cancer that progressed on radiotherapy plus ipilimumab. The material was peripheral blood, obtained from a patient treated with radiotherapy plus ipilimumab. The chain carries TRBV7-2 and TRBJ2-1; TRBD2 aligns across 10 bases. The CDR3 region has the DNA TGTGCCAGCAGGCCAGCGGGAGGGGTCTACAATGAGCAGTTCTTC. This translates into CASRPAGGVYNEQFF. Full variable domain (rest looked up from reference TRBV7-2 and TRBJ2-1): GAGVSQSPSNKVTEKGKDVELRCDPISGHTALYWYRQSLGQGLEFLIYFQGNSAPDKSGLPSDRFSAERTGGSVSTLTIQRTQQEDSAVYLCASRPAGGVYNEQFFGPGTRLTVL.